The clone carrying this T cell receptor beta chain was seen only a few times. The antigen is not known. Vbeta (60) and Jbeta (13) primers were used in the PCR. Libraries were prepared by immunoSEQ multiplex PCR; TCRdb keeps only in-frame clonotypes and omits some of them. The sample contains approximately 190,000 clones, roughly four fifths of which appear only once. The sample belongs to a study of cytomegalovirus exposure and HLA in healthy donors. Germline lookup yields CDR1 ENHRY and CDR2 SYGVKD. The V end was cut by 10 bases, the J end by 7 bases, with 8 bases between. The CDR3 sequence is 11 residues long. Study observations and caveats: Available immune exposure information covered CMV serostatus only. Excluded: some indistinguishable V segments such as TRBV6-2 and TRBV6-3. Among TCR beta chains, those listed as cytomegalovirus-associated numbered around 180. Later analysis identified several of the most significant clusters that appeared linked to common viral pathogens.

Sequenced: PBMCs. This TCR was sampled from a boy younger than 10 in good health and CMV-seronegative. The chain uses TRBV10-3 and TRBJ1-6; no clear D. CDR3 loop: CATFLNSPLHF. The CDR3 DNA reads TGTGCCACCTTCCTGAATTCACCCCTCCACTTT.